This T cell receptor (beta chain) was found in a study of shared clonotypes between healthy human individuals (dated by TCRdb to 2020 to 2022). Some background on the complete study: The cohort comprised a couple of women and three men aged 18 to 49 years. The study deeply sequenced blood TCR repertoires of five healthy adults to estimate repertoire size and the extent of clonotype sharing between individuals. Leukapheresis yielded between about 0.94 and 8.9 billion PBMCs per donor. To increase sequencing depth and limit assay-specific biases, TCR repertoire library preparation and sequencing were carried out by different laboratories using diverse techniques. The study at large found these results: Sampling was restricted to blood, and TCR repertoires in tissue are likely to differ from TCR repertoires in blood. Based on pairwise subsampling, the degree of clonotype sharing among donors was expected to be affected by sequencing depth. The genetic and exposure-history diversity represented was limited by the small number of donors.

This clone was seen a single time. Its antigen is currently not known. Per-nucleotide qualities are absent, and no much larger clonotype sits a single base away. The donors were healthy, HIV-negative adults who had no recently reported acute infections or vaccinations. All donors were Caucasian adults living in Nashville, Tennessee, USA. For unsorted samples, 90 million or so PBMCs were counted and genomic DNA was extracted with the QIAamp DNA Blood Mini kit. After blood collection by leukapheresis, PBMCs were isolated using Ficoll-Histopaque density gradient centrifugation and then cryopreserved in the vapor phase of liquid nitrogen. The cysteine opens and the phenylalanine closes a CDR3 of 15 amino acids. Of the read, only the CDR3 DNA is kept; its 45 bases are in frame from base 1. CDR1 and CDR2 are read off the germline V gene as SGHVS and FQNEAQ. V lost 4 bases and J lost 5 bases, and the count of bases not matched to a germline gene is 5.

TCR CDR3 regions were amplified from genomic DNA by multiplex PCR using the deep immunoSEQ assay. Genomic DNA extracted from each cell subset was distributed evenly over all wells of several immunoSEQ 96-well plates, and each plate served as one replicate. For unsorted PBMC, around 290 ng of genomic DNA, equivalent to about 30,000 T cell genomes, went into each replicate PCR. Genomic DNA from unsorted PBMC was sequenced over ten immunoSEQ deep assay plates. Purified libraries were measured with a Qubit 3.0 fluorometer, size-checked on a Bioanalyzer 2100, and measured again with the KAPA Library Quantification kit. Each immunoSEQ 96-well plate was sequenced on its own single-read 150-cycle Illumina NextSeq 550 flow cell. As for the original processing: Because the immunoSEQ output held only junctional sequences and lacked quality scores, the filtering could not match the filtering applied to full-length reads. Sequences were annotated with PyIR, a Python wrapper for IgBLAST v1.9, and V/J genes and CDR3 were assigned using IMGT germline references. Any read was removed if the V/J assignment was weak (E-value above 1e-6), the CDR3 was missing, or the read contained stop codons, out-of-frame junctions, or ambiguous translated residues. V3J clonotypes were defined by identical inferred V gene, J gene, and CDR3 amino acid sequence. Percentage overlap between repertoires was calculated by dividing the number of shared unique clonotypes by the size of the smaller repertoire. Repertoire richness was assessed with RTK rarefaction, the Chao1 estimator, and Recon v2.1 estimates of unobserved clonotypes. This is the immuneACCESS table as TCRdb keeps it, with only in-frame sequences that have V and J called. A part of the clones is gone; compared with another copy, unresolved V genes explain less than half, and the rest is unexplained. V and J calls and clone size are those listed in that table; D and trimming were worked out from the DNA. The sample includes 400,000 to 600,000 clones, with around 79% observed a single time. The ten largest clonotypes hold approximately 13% of the sample.

The TCR comes from a woman aged 40 to 50 in good health. Some clones in this sample may be carry-over from other donors' samples. Sequencing was performed on PBMCs. The rearrangement joined TRBV7-8 to TRBJ2-2; 9 central nucleotides agree with TRBD2. The CDR3 has the sequence CASSSRTSETGELFF. The nucleotide sequence is given as TGTGCCAGCAGCTCACGGACTAGCGAGACCGGGGAGCTGTTTTTT.